The 11 T cell receptor beta chains below all came from one sample that was sequenced in a study of neurological immune-mediated disorders (dated 2019 in TCRdb). Libraries came from 5' RACE. TCRdb lists the instrument as Illumina HiSeq 2500. The public reads were quality trimmed at Q25 with fastp and then assembled into clones with MiXCR by TCRdb, keeping productive beta chains. Under each unique CDR3 protein, matching rows form one entry showing the most common genes and DNA. In all, the sample holds 95,000 or so distinct CDR3 sequences, and around 3.4% of those were seen once. The ten biggest clones cover under 6.5% of the sample. Sample: PBMCs. These receptors all stem from a woman aged 18 to 35 with multiple sclerosis.

This clonotype has a count of ten or more. The gene calls are TRBV13 and TRBJ1-6, with D perhaps TRBD1 (5 bases). V lost 2 bases and J 7 bases, leaving 12 bases between the germline ends. This CDR3 is 15 amino acids long. From germline, CDR1 is PRHDT and CDR2 FYEKMQ (reference sequence). The CDR3 region has the DNA TGTGCCAGCAGCTTATGGGGGGATGGCAATTCACCCCTCCACTTT. Protein product: CASSLWGDGNSPLHF.

At least ten counts were recorded for this clonotype. The chain carries TRBV12-3 or TRBV12-4 and TRBJ1-3, with a tentative D call TRBD1 (5 bases). The CDR3 totals 14 residues. Trimming shortened V by 6 bases and J by 2 bases, and 11 bases separated the two germline ends. CDR3 DNA sequence: TGTGCCAGCAGACCAGGGTGGGCTGGAAACACCATATATTTT. Amino acids: CASRPGWAGNTIYF.

This clonotype has at least ten counts. The chain is built from TRBV5-1 and TRBJ2-1; TRBD2 aligns across 10 bases. J was trimmed by 5 bases and V by 7 bases; bases with no gene match: 6. The CDR3 loop spans 14 amino acids. Germline lookup yields CDR1 SGHRS and CDR2 YFSETQ. CDR3 amino acids: CASALAGVNNEQFF. DNA of the CDR3: TGCGCCAGCGCCCTAGCGGGGGTTAACAATGAGCAGTTCTTC.

This clonotype has a count of ten or more. V and J are TRBV5-1 and TRBJ1-4; tentatively, D is TRBD1 (6 bases). CDR3 length: 14 amino acids. Germline CDR1 SGHRS, CDR2 YFSETQ. V lost 0 bases and J 8 bases, leaving 11 bases between the germline ends. CDR3 DNA: TGCGCCAGCAGCTTGGACAGGGAGGGCGAAAAACTGTTTTTT. It translates to CASSLDREGEKLFF. The full variable domain, its missing parts supplied by reference TRBV5-1 and TRBJ1-4, is KAGVTQTPRYLIKTRGQQVTLSCSPISGHRSVSWYQQTPGQGLQFLFEYFSETQRNKGNFPGRFSGRQFSNSRSEMNVSTLELGDSALYLCASSLDREGEKLFFGSGTQLSVL.

This clonotype was observed many times. This chain joins TRBV28 and TRBJ2-2; no firm D call. Trimming took off 3 bases at V and 6 bases at J, with 8 bases between the two ends. The CDR3 has 13 amino acids. The germline V gene encodes CDR1 MDHEN and CDR2 SYDVKM. The CDR3 coding sequence is TGTGCCAGCAGTTTCGGCCACCCCGGGGAGCTGTTTTTT. Protein product: CASSFGHPGELFF.

This clonotype was seen repeatedly, ten times or more. This chain links TRBV5-1 with TRBJ2-7, with 9 bases that match TRBD1. This CDR3 comprises 15 residues. From germline, CDR1 is SGHRS and CDR2 YFSETQ. The J segment lost 2 bases and the V segment lost 2 bases, leaving 5 bases of the junction unmatched. CDR3 sequence (DNA): TGCGCCAGCAGCTTCCAGACAGGGGGTACCTACGAGCAGTACTTC. Amino acids: CASSFQTGGTYEQYF.

This clonotype has ten or more counts. The chain is built from TRBV20-1 and TRBJ2-7, with D tentatively TRBD2 (5 bases). The CDR3 has 12 residues. The germline CDR1 and CDR2 sequences are DFQATT and SNEGSKA (reference sequence). Trimming removed 4 bases from V and 2 bases from J, with 9 bases in between. CDR3 in DNA: TGCAGTGCTATCCTAGCAACCTACGAGCAGTACTTC. Its protein product is CSAILATYEQYF.

The sample holds many counts of this clonotype. In DNA, the CDR3 is TGTGCCACCAGGACTAGCGGTTGGGAAGAGCAGTACTTC. It codes for CATRTSGWEEQYF. The rearrangement uses TRBV11-2 and TRBJ2-7; the match to TRBD2 covers 10 bases. Trimming removed 10 bases from V and 7 bases from J; junction bases left unmatched: 10. The germline V gene encodes CDR1 SGHAT and CDR2 FQNNGV. This CDR3 is built from 13 residues.

This clonotype was seen a handful of times. The junction shows a germline mismatch at one end, possibly a read error. V is TRBV10-3 and J is TRBJ1-6, with 7 bases identical to TRBD1. Germline assignment: CDR1 ENHRY and CDR2 SYGVKD. The CDR3 consists of 13 residues. CDR3 coding DNA: TGTGCCATCAGGGAACAGGGGAATTCAACCCTCAACTTT. Translated: CAIREQGNSTLNF.

Comment on this clonotype: This may arise from a read error, as a much more abundant clone is one base away. V and J are TRBV20-1 and TRBJ2-7; 12 nucleotides line up with TRBD1. V trimming: 6 bases; J trimming: 7 bases; junction bases outside the gene matches: 7. The CDR3 totals 13 residues. The germline V gene has CDR1 DFQATT and CDR2 SNEGSKA (reference sequence). CDR3 DNA: TGCAGTGCCCCGGGACAGGGGGCGAGAGAGCAGTACTTC. Protein product: CSAPGQGAREQYF.

Ten or more counts support this clonotype. The gene calls are TRBV12-3 or TRBV12-4 and TRBJ1-2; D call uncertain. With 6 bases removed from V and 7 bases from J, the gap between germline ends came to 27 bases. The CDR3 consists of 17 residues. The CDR3 DNA reads TGTGCCAGCAGCCCCAACGCAGGTGGCAAAATGCGAGGTGGCTACACCTTC. Translating it yields CASSPNAGGKMRGGYTF.